This T cell receptor (beta chain) was identified in a study of OX40 agonist ivuxolimab in advanced cancers. The CDR3 has 14 residues. Germline CDR1 is MGHRA and CDR2 is YSYEKL. Trimming cost V 1 base and J 1 base, with 7 bases left between them. Clones were sequenced by immunoSEQ multiplex PCR, and TCRdb holds only the in-frame ones, with some missing. The sample lists 60,000 to 65,000 clones; about 88% were seen once. The gene calls are TRBV4-1 and TRBJ2-5; D call uncertain. The clonotype comes from an adult with an advanced solid tumor such as melanoma, head and neck, liver or kidney cancer. The material was CD4+ or CD8+ T cells sorted from blood, obtained in a trial of the OX40 agonist ivuxolimab. CDR3 protein: CASSQGSSQETQYF. DNA of the CDR3: TGCGCCAGCAGCCAAGGTAGTTCCCAAGAGACCCAGTACTTC.